This is a list of T cell receptor beta chains from one sample in a study of blood T cell repertoires in COVID-19. Generated by immunoSEQ multiplex PCR, the TCRdb table keeps only in-frame clones and is missing some. The profile shows roughly 180,000 clones, more than 65% of them singletons. The sequencing input was PBMCs or T cells enriched from blood (not recorded which). The receptor source for this set is a woman aged 40-49 years with acute COVID-19. Each CDR3 is given with its conserved first and last residue. D genes are given only for firm matches. Not all rows give a size; the values are once, few, many and, for expanded clones, a class.

D: NA
size: NA
V: TRBV11-3
J: TRBJ2-2
CDR3: CASSLSGKPGELFF
DNA: TGTGCCAGCAGCTTAAGCGGCAAGCCCGGGGAGCTGTTTTTT

D: TRBD1
size: NA
V: TRBV28
J: TRBJ1-6
CDR3: CASSPPGQGFNSPLHF
DNA: TGTGCCAGCAGTCCTCCCGGACAGGGTTTTAATTCACCCCTCCACTTT

D: TRBD2
size: NA
V: TRBV2
J: TRBJ2-7
CDR3: CASRRGLAVSEQYF
DNA: TGTGCCAGCAGGAGGGGACTAGCGGTTAGCGAGCAGTACTTC

D: TRBD2
size: NA
V: TRBV9
J: TRBJ2-7
CDR3: CASSASGASYEQYF
DNA: TGTGCCAGCAGCGCTAGCGGGGCCTCATACGAGCAGTACTTC

D: NA
size: NA
V: TRBV30
J: TRBJ1-1
CDR3: CAWGEETGYTEAFF
DNA: TGTGCCTGGGGGGAGGAGACGGGATACACTGAAGCTTTCTTT

D: TRBD2
size: NA
V: TRBV4-1
J: TRBJ2-1
CDR3: CASSNRGGTSGRAGGYEQFF
DNA: TGCGCCAGCAGTAACCGCGGAGGGACTAGCGGGAGGGCCGGTGGATATGAGCAGTTCTTC

D: TRBD2
size: NA
V: TRBV5-6
J: TRBJ2-1
CDR3: CASSLATSASYNEQFF
DNA: TGTGCCAGCAGCTTGGCTACTAGCGCCTCCTACAATGAGCAGTTCTTC

D: TRBD2
size: NA
V: TRBV5-1
J: TRBJ2-2
CDR3: CASSLASGRLPTGELFF
DNA: TGCGCCAGCAGCTTGGCTAGCGGGAGGCTTCCTACCGGGGAGCTGTTTTTT

D: NA
size: NA
V: TRBV3-1/TRBV3-2
J: TRBJ1-5
CDR3: CASSHSGDQPQHF
DNA: TGTGCCAGCAGCCATTCAGGTGATCAGCCCCAGCATTTT

D: TRBD1
size: NA
V: TRBV29-1
J: TRBJ1-1
CDR3: CSVARQGGTEAFF
DNA: TGCAGCGTTGCCCGACAGGGCGGGACTGAAGCTTTCTTT

D: NA
size: NA
V: TRBV5-1
J: TRBJ2-7
CDR3: CASSPAGVAYSYEQYF
DNA: TGCGCCAGCAGCCCGGCAGGGGTAGCTTACTCCTACGAGCAGTACTTC

D: TRBD2
size: NA
V: TRBV5-1
J: TRBJ2-7
CDR3: CASSPGGGGNYEQYF
DNA: TGCGCCAGCAGCCCGGGAGGGGGAGGAAACTACGAGCAGTACTTC

D: NA
size: NA
V: TRBV30
J: TRBJ2-3
CDR3: CAWRGPFRTDTQYF
DNA: TGTGCCTGGAGGGGGCCCTTTCGCACAGATACGCAGTATTTT

D: TRBD1
size: few
V: TRBV4-1
J: TRBJ1-2
CDR3: CASSQGDRENYGYTF
DNA: TGCGCCAGCAGCCAAGGGGACAGGGAAAACTATGGCTACACCTTC

D: NA
size: NA
V: TRBV2
J: TRBJ2-5
CDR3: CASSERGRGRETQYF
DNA: TGTGCCAGCAGTGAAAGGGGTAGGGGTAGAGAGACCCAGTACTTC

D: TRBD2
size: NA
V: TRBV20-1
J: TRBJ2-2
CDR3: CSASSGRGNTGELFF
DNA: TGCAGTGCTAGTAGCGGGAGGGGGAACACCGGGGAGCTGTTTTTT

D: NA
size: few
V: TRBV11-2
J: TRBJ2-3
CDR3: CASRLEGPSRDTQYF
DNA: TGTGCCAGCAGATTGGAGGGTCCGTCCAGGGATACGCAGTATTTT

D: TRBD2
size: NA
V: TRBV5-1
J: TRBJ2-3
CDR3: CASSSRDYTDTQYF
DNA: TGCGCCAGCAGCTCCAGGGACTACACAGATACGCAGTATTTT

D: NA
size: NA
V: TRBV2
J: TRBJ2-1
CDR3: CASSANGIHEQFF
DNA: TGTGCCAGCAGTGCTAACGGGATACATGAGCAGTTCTTC